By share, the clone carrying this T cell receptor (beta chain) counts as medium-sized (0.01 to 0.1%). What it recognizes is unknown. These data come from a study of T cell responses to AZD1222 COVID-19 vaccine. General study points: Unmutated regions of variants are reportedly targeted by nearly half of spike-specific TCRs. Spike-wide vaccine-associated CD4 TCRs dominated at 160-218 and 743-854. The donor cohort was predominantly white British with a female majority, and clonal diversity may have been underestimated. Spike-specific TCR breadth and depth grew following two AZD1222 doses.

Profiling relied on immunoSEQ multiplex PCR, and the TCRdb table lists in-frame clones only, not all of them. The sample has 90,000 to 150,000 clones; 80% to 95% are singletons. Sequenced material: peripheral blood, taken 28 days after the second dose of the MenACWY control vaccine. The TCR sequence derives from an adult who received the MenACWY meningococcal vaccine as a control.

Here the CDR3 reads CATSRLFRGGGTDTQYF. The CDR3 coding sequence is TGTGCCACCAGCAGATTATTTAGGGGGGGTGGCACAGATACGCAGTATTTT. The rearrangement links TRBV15 to TRBJ2-3; tentative D call: TRBD2 (7 bases). V gave up 2 bases and J gave up 1 base, with 16 bases separating them. Germline loops: CDR1 LNHNV, CDR2 YYDKDF (reference sequence). The CDR3 is 17 amino acids.